Detailed here is one TCR beta chain. The data stem from a study of blood T cell repertoires in COVID-19. V lost 4 bases, J lost 4 bases, and 14 bases stayed unmatched. This CDR3 contains 19 residues. Per the germline V gene, CDR1 is SGHAT and CDR2 is FQNNGV. Clones were sequenced by immunoSEQ multiplex PCR, and TCRdb holds only the in-frame ones, with some missing. The sample includes 190,000 or so clones, 80% to 90% of them seen just once. Sequencing was done on a sample of peripheral blood. The chain is built from TRBV11-2 and TRBJ2-2, with 11 nucleotides matching TRBD2. The clonotype comes from a woman aged 18-30 years who had recovered from COVID-19. In DNA, the CDR3 is TGTGCCAGCAGCTCGACAATAGCGGGGGGGCGGTACACCACCGGGGAGCTGTTTTTT. This translates into CASSSTIAGGRYTTGELFF.